This record covers a single TCR beta chain. The sample comes from a study of blood T cell repertoires in COVID-19. TCRdb keeps only in-frame clones here, not all; method: immunoSEQ multiplex PCR. Among about 400,000 clones listed, 89% were seen once. The V gene lost 0 bases and the J gene lost 7 bases, with 14 bases spanning the gap. Germline loops: CDR1 SGHRS, CDR2 YFSETQ. CDR3 length equals 14 residues. The V call is TRBV5-1, the J call TRBJ2-7, with TRBD2 as a possible D gene (5 bases). The receptor was isolated from a man in his forties with acute or convalescent COVID-19. The sequencing input was peripheral blood. Here the CDR3 reads CASSLAGLAREQYF. In DNA form, the CDR3 reads TGCGCCAGCAGCTTGGCCGGACTGGCCAGGGAGCAGTACTTC.